This TCR beta chain was documented in a study of T cells in Graves' hyperthyroidism and ophthalmopathy. Amplified TCR beta CDR3 regions came from RNA transcripts. During a first-round RT-PCR of the TCR CDR3, the HTBI primer set was used. Each CDR3 protein is one row after TCRdb ran MiXCR on the multiplex PCR reads. Among hundreds of thousands of distinct CDR3 sequences listed, approximately 44% were seen once. The hyperthyroidism patients had all been newly diagnosed, and their disease duration was under 2 months. Their ages ranged from 18 to 65 years. Orbital computed tomography and thyroid ultrasound, together with serum TRAb and thyroxine and clinical symptoms, were used for diagnoses. Points on this clonotype: Its target is unknown.

Study-wide findings and caveats: Also found in blood were most expanded thyroid clonotypes above 0.001.

Germline lookup yields CDR1 ENHRY and CDR2 SYGVKD. V lost 2 bases to trimming and J lost 2 bases, with 7 bases between them. This CDR3 has 14 residues. This TCR derives from a woman aged 18 to 35 with Graves' hyperthyroidism. Source material: peripheral blood or thyroid tissue (not recorded which). The chain couples TRBV10-3 to TRBJ1-3; the D is unclear. CDR3 sequence (DNA): TGTGCCATCAGTGAGCCCAGCCCTGGAAACACCATATATTTT. Translated: CAISEPSPGNTIYF.